This T cell receptor (beta chain) is from a study of cytomegalovirus exposure and HLA in healthy donors. J gave up 1 base and V 2 bases, and 1 base lay outside the gene matches. In germline, CDR1 is SGDLS, CDR2 YYNGEE. This CDR3 region has 17 residues. A word on this clone: The antigen is undetermined.

General observations from the study: Previously analyzed data showed that most TCR beta V segments were productive at a frequency of about 87% or about 30%. Later on, an analysis showed TCR association rates differing by HLA locus, with DRB1 the most and HLA-C the fewest.

The PCR was carried out with 60 Vbeta primers and 13 Jbeta primers. In the study's own analysis: A follow-up analysis tallied around 80 million unique TCR beta chains, roughly 11 million shared. This table comes from immunoSEQ multiplex PCR, and its TCRdb copy is limited to in-frame clones, with some not included. V, J and clone size derive from that table, while D and trimming were established from the DNA sequence. The data hold around 200,000 clones, with around 62% observed a single time. This chain connects TRBV9 to TRBJ2-1; 15 bases match TRBD2. Sequenced: PBMCs. This TCR was recovered from a man aged 40-49 years in good health and CMV-seronegative. CDR3 residues: CASSVGLAGGSYNEQFF. For the CDR3, the DNA is TGTGCCAGCAGCGTGGGACTAGCGGGAGGTTCCTACAATGAGCAGTTCTTC. Full variable domain (missing parts from reference TRBV9 and TRBJ2-1): DSGVTQTPKHLITATGQRVTLRCSPRSGDLSVYWYQQSLDQGLQFLIQYYNGEERAKGNILERFSAQQFPDLHSELNLSSLELGDSALYFCASSVGLAGGSYNEQFFGPGTRLTVL.